Only a few counts were recorded for the clone carrying this TCR beta chain. The CDR3 extends over 15 amino acids. With V trimmed by 2 bases and J by 2 bases, 3 bases remained unmatched. Germline-derived CDR1 and CDR2 are SGHTA and FQGTGA. TCRdb re-called the RT-PCR reads with MiXCR, one entry per CDR3 protein. Here the sample spans 550,000 to 750,000 distinct CDR3 sequences, 14% being singletons. Source material: memory CD4+ T cells from blood. The TCR originated in a female donor in good health, serving as a healthy control. This chain connects TRBV7-3 to TRBJ2-1; 7 bases agree with TRBD2. CDR3 sequence (DNA): TGTGCCAGCAGCTTATATGGGGGGGCCTACAATGAGCAGTTCTTC. It specifies CASSLYGGAYNEQFF.